Listed below are T cell receptor beta chains from one sample, sequenced in a study of blood T cell repertoires in COVID-19. The repertoire was sequenced with immunoSEQ multiplex PCR; TCRdb's copy has only in-frame clones and lacks some. The sample holds some 260,000 clones; 80% to 90% are singletons and the top ten take roughly 10%. The specimen sequenced was peripheral blood. These receptors all come from a woman in her 70s with COVID-19, enrolled during active disease. Both conserved end residues are part of each CDR3. D genes are given only for firm matches. Clone size, where shown, is once, few, many, or a class for clones that have expanded.

>TRBV3-1/TRBV3-2|TRBJ2-3|NA|NA
TGTGCCAGCAGCCAAATAGCGTCAGATACGCAGTATTTT
CASSQIASDTQYF
>TRBV5-5|TRBJ2-2|NA|many
TGTGCCAGCAGCTTCGGTCCGCACACCGGGGAGCTGTTTTTT
CASSFGPHTGELFF
>TRBV29-1|TRBJ1-4|NA|NA
TGCAGCGTTGAGGTGCAGGGGCGAAGGGAACTGTTTTTT
CSVEVQGRRELFF
>TRBV2|TRBJ2-7|NA|NA
TGTGCCAGCAGTGCCAACTCCTACGAGCAGTACTTC
CASSANSYEQYF
>TRBV30|TRBJ1-4|TRBD1|NA
TGTGCCTTGGACAGGGAGGGGACTAATGAAAAACTGTTTTTT
CALDREGTNEKLFF
>TRBV7-3|TRBJ2-1|TRBD1|NA
TGTGCCAGCAGCTTATTACCGGGACAGGGAGGGTATGAGCAGTTCTTC
CASSLLPGQGGYEQFF
>TRBV19|TRBJ1-5|NA|NA
TGTGCCAGTAGGACACAGCACAGCAATCAGCCCCAGCATTTT
CASRTQHSNQPQHF
>TRBV4-2|TRBJ1-5|TRBD1|NA
TGTGCCAGCAGCCAAGAAAACCACAGGGGGCGGGATAGCAATCAGCCCCAGCATTTT
CASSQENHRGRDSNQPQHF
>TRBV6-5|TRBJ2-7|NA|NA
TGTGCCAGCTTGCCCAGCGCCTACTCCTACGAGCAGTACTTC
CASLPSAYSYEQYF
>TRBV4-3|TRBJ2-6|NA|NA
TGCGCCAGCAGCCAAGTGGCTTGGGGGCCCGGGGCCAACGTCCTGACTTTC
CASSQVAWGPGANVLTF
>TRBV19|TRBJ1-1|NA|NA
TGTGCCAGTAGTGAAACCTCCACACAGGGAACCACTGAAGCTTTCTTT
CASSETSTQGTTEAFF
>TRBV5-1|TRBJ2-3|NA|NA
TGCGCCAGCAGCTTTTTGGGCGGCACAGATACGCAGTATTTT
CASSFLGGTDTQYF
>TRBV28|TRBJ1-2|TRBD1|NA
TGTGCCAGCAGGGGACAGGGGGTTGATAACTATGGCTACACCTTC
CASRGQGVDNYGYTF
>TRBV28|TRBJ1-2|NA|NA
TGTGCCAGCGGCCAGGAAACGGGGGGCTACACCTTC
CASGQETGGYTF
>TRBV29-1|TRBJ1-6|NA|NA
TGCAGCGTTAAGATCAATGAGGATTCACCCCTCCACTTT
CSVKINEDSPLHF
>TRBV18|TRBJ1-6|TRBD1|NA
TGTGCCAGCTCACCTCTCGGGACAGATAATTCACCCCTCCACTTT
CASSPLGTDNSPLHF
>TRBV18|TRBJ1-5|NA|NA
TGTGCCAGCTCACTCCAACCCGCCCGAGGCAATCAGCCCCAGCATTTT
CASSLQPARGNQPQHF
>TRBV7-3|TRBJ1-6|NA|NA
TGTGCCAGCGGAGCTACAGGGAACTCACCCCTCCACTTT
CASGATGNSPLHF
>TRBV7-6|TRBJ2-3|NA|NA
TGTGCCAGCAGCTTAGCGTTCGAGGCGGTGTCGCCCTCAGATACGCAGTATTTT
CASSLAFEAVSPSDTQYF
>TRBV7-7|TRBJ2-3|TRBD2|NA
TGTGCTAGCAGCTTAGAAGCGGGAGGCCGAGATACGCAGTATTTT
CASSLEAGGRDTQYF
>TRBV28|TRBJ2-7|NA|NA
TGTGCCAGCAGCCCTCGTTACGAGCAGTACTTC
CASSPRYEQYF
>TRBV19|TRBJ2-4|TRBD1|NA
TGTGCCAGTAACGACAGGGATTATGGTGACATTCAGTACTTC
CASNDRDYGDIQYF
>TRBV27|TRBJ2-7|NA|NA
TGTGCCAGCAGTTTATCTGGACTCACCTCTGAGGAGCAGTACTTC
CASSLSGLTSEEQYF
>TRBV5-3|TRBJ1-5|TRBD1|NA
TGTGCCAGATGTAACGGACAGGAAAGCAACAATCAGCCCCAGCATTTT
CARCNGQESNNQPQHF
>TRBV10-3|TRBJ1-1|TRBD1|NA
TGTGCCATCAGTGAGTCGGACAGGGGGAACACTGAAGCTTTCTTT
CAISESDRGNTEAFF
>TRBV19|TRBJ1-6|NA|NA
TGTGCCAGTAGTACTCCCAGGGGTTCGAATTCACCCCTCCACTTT
CASSTPRGSNSPLHF
>TRBV5-6|TRBJ2-7|NA|NA
TGTGCCAGCAGCTCACAGGAGTACGAGCAGTACTTC
CASSSQEYEQYF
>TRBV12-3/TRBV12-4|TRBJ2-7|TRBD2|NA
TGTGCCAGCATCCGGGGGGGGGCTGGTGAGCAGTACTTC
CASIRGGAGEQYF
>TRBV27|TRBJ2-7|TRBD1|NA
TGTGCCAGCAGCCGACAGGGCAGAGGCCACGAGCAGTACTTC
CASSRQGRGHEQYF
>TRBV28|TRBJ1-4|TRBD1|NA
TGTGCCAGCACCAGCGGGACAGGGTTTAATGAAAAACTGTTTTTT
CASTSGTGFNEKLFF
>TRBV18|TRBJ1-2|TRBD1|NA
TGTGCCAGCTCACCCCGGGACAGGGGTGGCGGCTACACCTTC
CASSPRDRGGGYTF
>TRBV28|TRBJ1-6|NA|NA
TGTGCCAGCACAAAAGGGAGCTCCTATAATTCACCCCTCCACTTT
CASTKGSSYNSPLHF
>TRBV5-4|TRBJ1-3|NA|NA
TGTGCCAGCAGCTCGCTAGGGGGTGGAAACACCATATATTTT
CASSSLGGGNTIYF
>TRBV28|TRBJ2-1|NA|NA
TGTGCCAGCAGCTTAGGGGGGGGCGATAGTACCTACAATGAGCAGTTCTTC
CASSLGGGDSTYNEQFF
>TRBV9|TRBJ1-4|TRBD1|NA
TGTGCCAGCAGCGTAGCTACGGGACAGTCTGAAAAACTGTTTTTT
CASSVATGQSEKLFF
>TRBV29-1|TRBJ2-1|NA|NA
TGCAGCGTTGAAGAGGGGGGCTCCTACAATGAGCAGTTCTTC
CSVEEGGSYNEQFF
>TRBV5-1|TRBJ2-5|NA|NA
TGCGCCAGCAGCTTACAAAGATACGGACAGACACAAGAGACCCAGTACTTC
CASSLQRYGQTQETQYF
>TRBV5-1|TRBJ2-5|TRBD2|NA
TGCGCCAGCAGCCACCCAGGGACTAGCGGGAGAGAGACCCAGTACTTC
CASSHPGTSGRETQYF
>TRBV11-3|TRBJ2-6|NA|NA
TGTGCCAGCAGCCCGGTCCCTTCCATGGCGGGGAGCTCTGGGGCCAACGTCCTGACTTTC
CASSPVPSMAGSSGANVLTF
>TRBV18|TRBJ2-7|NA|many
TGTGCCAGCTCACCGGATACGGGATACTCCTACGAGCAGTACTTC
CASSPDTGYSYEQYF
>TRBV27|TRBJ2-7|NA|NA
TGTGCCAGCTCCGGGACTCCTTTATTTCACGAGCAGTACTTC
CASSGTPLFHEQYF
>TRBV7-3|TRBJ2-1|TRBD1|NA
TGTGCCAGCAGCCCCGGGACAGGGGGCTACAATGAGCAGTTCTTC
CASSPGTGGYNEQFF
>TRBV9|TRBJ2-7|TRBD2|NA
TGTGCCAGCAGCGCCTCGCCTAGCGGGAGTTCCGAGCAGTACTTC
CASSASPSGSSEQYF
>TRBV19|TRBJ2-7|NA|NA
TGTGCCAGTAGTCCCACAGGGATCTCCTACGAGCAGTACTTC
CASSPTGISYEQYF
>TRBV28|TRBJ1-4|NA|NA
TGTGCCAGCAGTTCCCCAAGACAGGTGGATGAAAAACTGTTTTTT
CASSSPRQVDEKLFF
>TRBV28|TRBJ1-5|TRBD1|once
TGTGCCAGCAGCAACCGACAGGGGGCCAATCAGCCCCAGCATTTT
CASSNRQGANQPQHF
>TRBV6-5|TRBJ1-6|TRBD1|NA
TGTGCCAGCAGGCCTCAAGACAGGGTTTCACCCCTCCACTTT
CASRPQDRVSPLHF
>TRBV7-9|TRBJ2-7|TRBD2|NA
TGTGCCAGCAGCAAGAAGACTAGCGGTTCCTACGAGCAGTACTTC
CASSKKTSGSYEQYF
>TRBV19|TRBJ2-1|NA|NA
TGTGCCAGTAGTATAGGGCATGAGCAGTTCTTC
CASSIGHEQFF
>TRBV27|TRBJ1-1|TRBD1|once
TGTGCCAGCAGTTCCAGGGGGAATGAAGCTTTCTTT
CASSSRGNEAFF
>TRBV5-1|TRBJ2-7|TRBD2|NA
TGCGCCAGCAGCTTGTCGTCATTGGGACTAGCGGGAGCGGTGCAGTACTTC
CASSLSSLGLAGAVQYF
>TRBV18|TRBJ1-5|NA|NA
TGTGCCAGCTCAGATAACAGGGCAAGGGATCAGCCCCAGCATTTT
CASSDNRARDQPQHF
>TRBV19|TRBJ1-5|NA|NA
TGTGCCAGCACAGGGCAAGGTAATCAGCCCCAGCATTTT
CASTGQGNQPQHF
>TRBV6-2/TRBV6-3|TRBJ1-1|NA|few
TGTGCCAGCAGTTACTCGACAGTCCTGAACACTGAAGCTTTCTTT
CASSYSTVLNTEAFF
>TRBV30|TRBJ1-4|TRBD1|NA
TGTGCCTGGAGCCCCCGGGACAGGGTAACAGAAAAACTGTTTTTT
CAWSPRDRVTEKLFF